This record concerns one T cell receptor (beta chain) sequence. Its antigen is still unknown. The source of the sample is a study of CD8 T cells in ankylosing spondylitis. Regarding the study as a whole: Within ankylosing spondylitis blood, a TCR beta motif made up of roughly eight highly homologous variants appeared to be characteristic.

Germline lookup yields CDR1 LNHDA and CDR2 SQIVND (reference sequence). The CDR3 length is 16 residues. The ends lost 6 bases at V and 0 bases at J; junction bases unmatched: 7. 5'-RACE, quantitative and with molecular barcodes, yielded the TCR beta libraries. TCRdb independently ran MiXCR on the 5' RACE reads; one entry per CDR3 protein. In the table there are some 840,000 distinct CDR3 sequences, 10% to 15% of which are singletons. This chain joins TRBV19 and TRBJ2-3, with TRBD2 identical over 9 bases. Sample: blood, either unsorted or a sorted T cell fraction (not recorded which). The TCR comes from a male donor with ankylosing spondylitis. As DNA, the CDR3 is TGTGCCAGTAGGACTAGCGGCCGGATGAGCACAGATACGCAGTATTTT. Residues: CASRTSGRMSTDTQYF.